The clone carrying this T cell receptor (beta chain) was observed once. Germline-derived CDR1 and CDR2 are LNHDA and SQIVND (reference sequence). The CDR3 is 14 residues long. V shed 7 bases and J shed 2 bases, with 14 bases lying between them. The data were taken from a study of OX40 agonist ivuxolimab in advanced cancers. Study-wide background: Patients took ivuxolimab, an agonistic anti-OX40 (CD134) antibody.

The data were produced by immunoSEQ multiplex PCR, yet TCRdb's version contains in-frame clones alone and is incomplete. Here the sample spans roughly 20,000 clones, approximately 84% being singletons. The chain couples TRBV19 to TRBJ1-1; D ambiguous. The sequenced sample was CD4+ or CD8+ T cells sorted from blood, obtained in a trial of the OX40 agonist ivuxolimab. The TCR sequence derives from an adult with an advanced solid tumor such as melanoma, head and neck, liver or kidney cancer. The CDR3 DNA sequence: TGTGCCAGTACACCATGGGGTAGAAACACTGAAGCTTTCTTT. Protein: CASTPWGRNTEAFF. Supplemented by reference TRBV19 and TRBJ1-1, the full variable domain reads DGGITQSPKYLFRKEGQNVTLSCEQNLNHDAMYWYRQDPGQGLRLIYYSQIVNDFQKGDIAEGYSVSREKKESFPLTVTSAQKNPTAFYLCASTPWGRNTEAFFGQGTRLTVV.